This T cell receptor (beta chain) stems from a study of blood T cell repertoires in COVID-19. Germline assignment: CDR1 SGDLS and CDR2 YYNGEE. The CDR3 is made up of 15 amino acids. Trimming removed 4 bases at V and 5 bases at J, with 18 bases between. Original data processing: From reference gene primer amplification, estimates of nucleated cell counts were derived. Libraries were prepared by immunoSEQ multiplex PCR; TCRdb keeps only in-frame clonotypes and omits some of them. Clone size and V and J calls were adopted from that table, with D and trimming inferred from the DNA. The repertoire includes around 9,700 clones, 70% to 90% of them detected once, and more than 25% sits in the top ten.

The V call is TRBV9, the J call TRBJ2-5; D perhaps matches TRBD1 (6 bases). Specimen: peripheral blood. This receptor was identified in a young man with active or convalescent COVID-19. CDR3 sequence (DNA): TGTGCCAGCAGCCCGAGTAGGGGGAGCGGTGAGACCCAGTACTTC. Protein: CASSPSRGSGETQYF.